This T cell receptor (beta chain) derives from a study of cytomegalovirus exposure and HLA in healthy donors. Study-level points and caveats: What TCR beta sequences reportedly achieved was accurate prediction of HLA-A and HLA-B alleles in most subjects.

PCR primers comprised 60 Vbeta and 13 Jbeta primers. Only in-frame clones appear in the TCRdb table, and some are missing; sequencing was by immunoSEQ multiplex PCR. Of about 82,000 clones listed, roughly four fifths are singletons. Worth noting for this clone: The antigen remains unidentified.

Germline CDR1 SNHLY, CDR2 FYNNEI. CDR3 length: 12 residues. Trimming cost V 9 bases and J 5 bases; bases outside gene matches: 6. The chain carries TRBV2 and TRBJ1-2, with 7 bases matching TRBD1. This clonotype originated in a human donor in good health. Specimen: PBMCs. CDR3 coding DNA: TGTGCCAGAAAGGACAGGACTTATGGCTACACCTTC. Protein sequence: CARKDRTYGYTF. Full variable domain (rest looked up from reference TRBV2 and TRBJ1-2): EPEVTQTPSHQVTQMGQEVILRCVPISNHLYFYWYRQILGQKVEFLVSFYNNEISEKSEIFDDQFSVERPDGSNFTLKIRSTKLEDSAMYFCARKDRTYGYTFGSGTRLTVV.